This TCR beta chain was sequenced in a study of T cell responses to AZD1222 COVID-19 vaccine. The overall study: The study pooled second doses at about 4 or about 12 weeks. Study results and caveats: Repertoires were collected only later (after the peak T cell response had occurred).

V was pared by 4 bases and J by 5 bases, with 4 bases of the junction left unmatched. CDR3 length: 15 residues. Germline CDR1 and CDR2: SNHLY and FYNNEI. This table comes from immunoSEQ multiplex PCR, and its TCRdb copy is limited to in-frame clones, with some not included. The table has approximately 100,000 clones, around nine tenths seen once. Concerning this clone itself: Its matching antigen is unknown.

This chain connects TRBV2 to TRBJ1-5; 11 bases are a match to TRBD1. This specimen was peripheral blood, taken on day 0 of AZD1222 vaccination. The receptor comes from an adult in good health. The CDR3 here is CASSGTGGMYQPQHF. The CDR3 DNA reads as TGTGCCAGCAGTGGGACAGGGGGCATGTATCAGCCCCAGCATTTT.